A selection of T cell receptor beta chains follows, all from one sample in a study of radiation and T cells in renal cell carcinoma. Sequencing was performed with immunoSEQ multiplex PCR; in TCRdb, only in-frame clones are kept and a portion is missing. Altogether roughly 130,000 clones are present, around four fifths being singletons, with the ten largest covering approximately 2%. The specimen was blood, collected from a patient whose treatment included radiotherapy and nephrectomy. The receptor set was obtained from a woman aged 55-70 years with renal cell carcinoma. CDR3s include the opening cysteine and the closing phenylalanine or tryptophan. Fields, in order: D gene, clone size, CDR3 length, V gene, J gene, CDR3 protein, CDR3 DNA. D genes are given only for firm matches. Size is omitted from some rows. Given values are once, few, many or a class for expanded clones.

>NA|NA|14|TRBV6-6|TRBJ1-2
CASRKSWGSYGYTF
TGTGCCAGCAGGAAATCCTGGGGAAGCTATGGCTACACCTTC
>NA|NA|13|TRBV6-1|TRBJ2-4
CASSDRTDDIQYF
TGTGCCAGCAGTGACAGGACTGACGACATTCAGTACTTC
>NA|NA|17|TRBV12-1|TRBJ2-2
CASSPKQGAYNTGELFF
TGTGCCAGCAGCCCTAAACAGGGGGCGTATAACACCGGGGAGCTGTTTTTT
>NA|once|18|TRBV11-2|TRBJ2-4
CASSLIRGSARAKNIQYF
TGTGCCAGCAGCTTAATTAGGGGGTCAGCTCGAGCCAAAAACATTCAGTACTTC
>NA|NA|13|TRBV7-3|TRBJ2-7
CASSLTGDYEQYF
TGTGCCAGCAGCTTAACAGGGGATTACGAGCAGTACTTC
>NA|once|12|TRBV6-6|TRBJ1-1
CAASRQNTEAFF
TGTGCCGCCAGCCGACAGAACACTGAAGCTTTCTTT
>NA|once|14|TRBV2|TRBJ1-1
CAGSLTGGTTEAFF
TGTGCCGGCAGTCTAACCGGTGGTACCACTGAAGCTTTCTTT
>NA|NA|15|TRBV5-1|TRBJ2-5
CASSLEGNTQETQYF
TGCGCCAGCAGCTTGGAAGGGAATACACAAGAGACCCAGTACTTC
>TRBD1|NA|15|TRBV7-9|TRBJ1-2
CASSRGQGPTYGYTF
TGTGCCAGCAGTCGCGGACAGGGTCCTACCTATGGCTACACCTTC
>NA|NA|15|TRBV5-4|TRBJ2-3
CASSLGGKHTDTQYF
TGTGCCAGCAGCTTGGGGGGCAAACACACCGATACGCAGTATTTT
>NA|NA|11|TRBV6-1|TRBJ1-2
CAISRGYGYTF
TGTGCCATATCGAGGGGCTATGGCTACACCTTC
>NA|NA|13|TRBV5-3|TRBJ1-3
CARSLLDGNTIYF
TGTGCCAGAAGCTTGTTGGACGGAAACACCATATATTTT
>NA|NA|15|TRBV7-2|TRBJ2-3
CASSLNSGLGDTQYF
TGTGCCAGCAGTCTCAATTCAGGGTTAGGGGATACGCAGTATTTT
>NA|few|13|TRBV2|TRBJ1-5
CASSEAPFLPQHF
TGTGCCAGCAGTGAAGCCCCTTTCTTGCCCCAGCATTTT
>TRBD1|NA|15|TRBV29-1|TRBJ2-1
CSVGTGGISYNEQFF
TGCAGCGTTGGGACAGGGGGGATATCCTACAATGAGCAGTTCTTC
>TRBD2|NA|17|TRBV7-6|TRBJ2-3
CASSLRLAGGVTDTQYF
TGTGCCAGCAGCTTAAGGCTAGCGGGGGGGGTCACAGATACGCAGTATTTT
>TRBD1|once|18|TRBV5-1|TRBJ1-6
CASSSFRQGSSYNSPLHF
TGCGCCAGCAGCTCTTTTCGACAGGGCAGCTCCTATAATTCACCCCTCCACTTT
>NA|once|16|TRBV5-1|TRBJ2-3
CASSLELGIATDTQYF
TGCGCCAGCAGCTTGGAGTTGGGAATCGCCACAGATACGCAGTATTTT
>TRBD1|NA|15|TRBV9|TRBJ2-2
CASSAHDRAGGELFF
TGTGCCAGCAGCGCTCACGACAGGGCGGGCGGGGAGCTGTTTTTT
>NA|many|14|TRBV7-9|TRBJ1-1
CASSLVQGNTEAFF
TGTGCCAGCAGCTTAGTACAGGGGAACACTGAAGCTTTCTTT
>NA|NA|16|TRBV21-1|TRBJ1-1
CASSKVARDGESEAFF
TGTGCCAGCAGCAAAGTCGCCCGGGACGGGGAATCTGAAGCTTTCTTT
>TRBD1|NA|15|TRBV6-5|TRBJ2-7
CASSSRDRGLYEQYF
TGTGCCAGCAGCAGCCGGGACAGGGGGCTCTACGAGCAGTACTTC
>NA|NA|13|TRBV6-5|TRBJ1-1
CASEPGYNTEAFF
TGTGCCAGCGAACCAGGGTACAACACTGAAGCTTTCTTT
>NA|NA|12|TRBV27|TRBJ1-1
CANTKGGGRLYF
TGTGCCAACACAAAGGGGGGGGGTCGACTCTACTTT
>TRBD1|NA|13|TRBV27|TRBJ2-7
CASRGTGVYEQYF
TGTGCCAGCAGGGGGACAGGAGTGTACGAGCAGTACTTC
>NA|NA|13|TRBV6-5|TRBJ2-7
CASSLKHRYEQYF
TGTGCCAGCAGTTTAAAACACCGCTACGAGCAGTACTTC
>TRBD2|NA|16|TRBV4-1|TRBJ2-1
CASSQDSLAGGVEQFF
TGCGCCAGCAGCCAAGATTCACTAGCGGGGGGGGTTGAGCAGTTCTTC
>NA|NA|13|TRBV14|TRBJ1-1
CASSPPHLSEAFF
TGTGCCAGCAGCCCGCCTCACCTTTCTGAAGCTTTCTTT
>NA|NA|14|TRBV7-8|TRBJ1-5
CASSLAVGNQPQHF
TGTGCCAGCAGCTTAGCGGTAGGTAATCAGCCCCAGCATTTT
>TRBD1|once|13|TRBV28|TRBJ2-7
CASSGTGFHEQYF
TGTGCCAGCAGTGGGACAGGGTTCCACGAGCAGTACTTC
>TRBD1|NA|13|TRBV7-9|TRBJ1-4
CASGRQGREKLFF
TGTGCCAGCGGGCGACAGGGTCGTGAAAAACTGTTTTTT
>TRBD1|once|14|TRBV4-1|TRBJ1-2
CASSQPTGAVGYTF
TGCGCCAGCAGCCAACCGACAGGGGCGGTTGGCTACACCTTC
>TRBD2|NA|15|TRBV6-1|TRBJ2-7
CASSEVGSGDYEQYF
TGTGCCAGCAGTGAAGTGGGTAGCGGGGACTACGAGCAGTACTTC
>NA|few|16|TRBV4-2|TRBJ1-6
CASSQVVGFSNSPLHF
TGTGCCAGCAGCCAAGTAGTAGGATTCTCAAATTCACCCCTCCACTTT
>NA|NA|13|TRBV30|TRBJ2-7
CAWSRGAPYEQYF
TGTGCCTGGAGTCGGGGGGCGCCCTACGAGCAGTACTTC
>NA|NA|15|TRBV7-6|TRBJ1-6
CASSLAGEGNSPLHF
TGTGCCAGCAGCTTAGCCGGGGAGGGGAATTCACCCCTCCACTTT
>NA|once|17|TRBV27|TRBJ2-1
CASSWGGGALLRGEQFF
TGTGCCAGCAGTTGGGGAGGGGGGGCCCTTTTAAGAGGTGAGCAGTTCTTC
>NA|few|12|TRBV29-1|TRBJ1-1
CSVVTSAGEAFF
TGCAGCGTCGTCACGTCGGCAGGAGAAGCTTTCTTT
>NA|NA|18|TRBV5-5|TRBJ1-2
CASSLEELAGTINYGYTF
TGTGCCAGCAGCTTGGAAGAATTGGCAGGGACCATTAACTATGGCTACACCTTC
>NA|NA|14|TRBV2|TRBJ2-5
CASSDQRNPGTQYF
TGTGCCAGCAGTGACCAGCGGAACCCAGGGACCCAGTACTTC
>NA|NA|14|TRBV11-2|TRBJ2-3
CASQGGVSTDTQYF
TGTGCCAGCCAGGGCGGGGTAAGCACAGATACGCAGTATTTT
>NA|NA|14|TRBV5-6|TRBJ1-1
CASSLGATNTEAFF
TGTGCCAGCAGCTTGGGTGCAACGAACACTGAAGCTTTCTTT
>NA|NA|15|TRBV7-2|TRBJ1-5
CASSPFSGANQPQHF
TGTGCCAGCAGCCCTTTCTCCGGGGCGAATCAGCCCCAGCATTTT
>NA|NA|15|TRBV6-5|TRBJ1-6
CASRTPPGGDSPLHF
TGTGCCAGCAGGACCCCCCCCGGTGGTGATTCACCCCTCCACTTT
>TRBD1|few|16|TRBV7-9|TRBJ1-5
CASSAMEQGASQPQHF
TGTGCCAGCAGCGCGATGGAACAGGGGGCGAGTCAGCCCCAGCATTTT
>NA|NA|11|TRBV12-2|TRBJ1-1
CASRSPDEAFF
TGTGCAAGTCGCTCCCCGGACGAAGCTTTCTTT
>TRBD1|NA|18|TRBV5-1|TRBJ1-3
CASSPAGTGRGSGNTIYF
TGCGCCAGCAGCCCTGCCGGGACAGGGCGGGGCTCTGGAAACACCATATATTTT
>NA|few|13|TRBV29-1|TRBJ1-1
CSVDRGGNTEAFF
TGCAGCGTTGATAGAGGGGGTAACACTGAAGCTTTCTTT
>NA|NA|13|TRBV28|TRBJ1-1
CASLDRVNTEAFF
TGTGCCAGCCTCGATAGGGTTAACACTGAAGCTTTCTTT
>NA|NA|13|TRBV19|TRBJ1-1
CASTHGGNTEAFF
TGTGCCAGTACCCACGGGGGAAACACTGAAGCTTTCTTT
>TRBD1|NA|14|TRBV5-4|TRBJ1-2
CASSWDRGSYGYTF
TGTGCCAGCAGCTGGGACAGGGGGTCTTACGGCTACACCTTC
>NA|few|20|TRBV6-7|TRBJ2-7
CASSYQKRCGWVGQSYEQYF
TGTGCCAGCAGTTACCAGAAACGATGCGGGTGGGTGGGACAAAGTTACGAGCAGTACTTC
>NA|once|13|TRBV5-6|TRBJ1-2
CASHPPTGLGYTF
TGTGCCAGCCATCCCCCCACAGGGTTGGGCTACACCTTC
>NA|NA|13|TRBV19|TRBJ1-2
CASRRGQADGYTF
TGTGCCAGTCGCAGGGGCCAGGCTGATGGCTACACCTTC
>NA|NA|13|TRBV11-2|TRBJ1-2
CASSSIEGYGYTF
TGTGCCAGCAGCTCAATTGAGGGATATGGCTACACCTTC
>NA|NA|14|TRBV27|TRBJ1-1
CASSFRGPVTEAFF
TGTGCCAGCAGTTTCAGGGGTCCCGTCACTGAAGCTTTCTTT
>NA|NA|13|TRBV9|TRBJ1-5
CASSVEENQPQHF
TGTGCCAGCAGCGTAGAGGAAAATCAGCCCCAGCATTTT